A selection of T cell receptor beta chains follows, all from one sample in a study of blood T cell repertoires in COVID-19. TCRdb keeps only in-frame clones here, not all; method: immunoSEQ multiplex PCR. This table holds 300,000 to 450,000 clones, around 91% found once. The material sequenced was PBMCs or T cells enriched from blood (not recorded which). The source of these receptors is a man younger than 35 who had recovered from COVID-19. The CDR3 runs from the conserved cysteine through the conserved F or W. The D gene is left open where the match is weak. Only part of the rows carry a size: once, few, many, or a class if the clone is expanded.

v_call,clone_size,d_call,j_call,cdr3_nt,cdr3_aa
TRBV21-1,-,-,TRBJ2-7,TGTGCCAGCAGCAAAGATGGGAGGCGAGCCCTCTCCTACGAGCAGTACTTC,CASSKDGRRALSYEQYF
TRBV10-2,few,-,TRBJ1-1,TGCGCCAGCAGTCAGGGGACCACTGAAGCTTTCTTT,CASSQGTTEAFF
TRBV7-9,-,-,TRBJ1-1,TGTGCCAGCAGCTTAGGCCGGTCGGCGGGGGAAGCTTTCTTT,CASSLGRSAGEAFF
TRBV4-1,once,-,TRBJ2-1,TGCGCCAGCAGCCAAGTGAATCCTCTAGGGGTAGTCGATGAGCAGTTCTTC,CASSQVNPLGVVDEQFF
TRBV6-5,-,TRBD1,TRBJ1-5,TGTGCCAGCAGTCCGACAGGGGGCAATCAGCCCCAGCATTTT,CASSPTGGNQPQHF
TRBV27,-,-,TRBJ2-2,TGTGCCAGCAGCCGCAGCGGAGCGAACACCGGGGAGCTGTTTTTT,CASSRSGANTGELFF
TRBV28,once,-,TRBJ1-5,TGTGCCAGCAGCCGGGATAGCAATCAGCCCCAGCATTTT,CASSRDSNQPQHF
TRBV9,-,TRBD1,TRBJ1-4,TGTGCCAGCAGCGTAGCCGGGACAGGCGGGTTTGGTGAAAAACTGTTTTTT,CASSVAGTGGFGEKLFF
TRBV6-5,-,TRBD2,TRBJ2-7,TGTGCCAGCAGACTCGGACTAGCGGGTGAGCAGTACTTC,CASRLGLAGEQYF
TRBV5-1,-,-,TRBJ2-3,TGCGCCAGCAGCCAATTAAAGGGACAGACAGTAGCGGGCACAGATACGCAGTATTTT,CASSQLKGQTVAGTDTQYF
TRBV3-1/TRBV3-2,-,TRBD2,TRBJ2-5,TGTGCCAGCAGCACCGGGACTAGCTTAGAGACCCAGTACTTC,CASSTGTSLETQYF
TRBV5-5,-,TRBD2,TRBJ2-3,TGTGCCAGCAGCTTGAGCCTTGGGGGAGGGGCGCAGTATTTT,CASSLSLGGGAQYF
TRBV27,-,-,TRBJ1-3,TGTGCCAGCAGTGGAACGGGAGTCTCTGGAAACACCATATATTTT,CASSGTGVSGNTIYF
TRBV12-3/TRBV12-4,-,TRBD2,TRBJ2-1,TGTGCCAGCAGTTCGGGAGGAGGGTTAGGGCAGTTCTTC,CASSSGGGLGQFF
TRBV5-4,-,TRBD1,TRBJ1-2,TGTGCCAGCAGCTGGTTGACAGGGGGCTATGGCTACACCTTC,CASSWLTGGYGYTF
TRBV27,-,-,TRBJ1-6,TGTGCCAGCAGGACGGGAAGCTCCTATAATTCACCCCTCCACTTT,CASRTGSSYNSPLHF
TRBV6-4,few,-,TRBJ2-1,TGTGCCAGCGCCGAACAGGGTGGGTCCTACAATGAGCAGTTCTTC,CASAEQGGSYNEQFF
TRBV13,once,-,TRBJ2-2,TGTGCCAGCAGACGAGGCAACACCGGGGAGCTGTTTTTT,CASRRGNTGELFF
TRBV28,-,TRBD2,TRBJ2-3,TGTGCCAGCAGCGGTCTGGGACGGGGACTAGCGGGAGACCCCCGAGATACGCAGTATTTT,CASSGLGRGLAGDPRDTQYF
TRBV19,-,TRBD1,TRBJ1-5,TGTGCCAGTACCATGCAGGGGGCCAACAATCAGCCCCAGCATTTT,CASTMQGANNQPQHF
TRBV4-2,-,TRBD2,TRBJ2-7,TGTGCCAGCAGCCCGGGCGGGACTAGCGGTTCCTACGAGCAGTACTTC,CASSPGGTSGSYEQYF
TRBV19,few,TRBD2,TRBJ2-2,TGTGCCAGTAGTCCCGGCGGGACTAGCGGGAGGGACGGGGAGCTGTTTTTT,CASSPGGTSGRDGELFF
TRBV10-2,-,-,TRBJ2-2,TGCGCCAGCAGTCAGGGATGGACCGGGGAGCTGTTTTTT,CASSQGWTGELFF
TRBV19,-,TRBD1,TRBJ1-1,TGTGCCAGTAGTATGGACAGGGGACCTGAAGCTTTCTTT,CASSMDRGPEAFF
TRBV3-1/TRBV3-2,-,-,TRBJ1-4,TGTGCCAGCAGCCAAAAGGGGGGGGCTAATGAAAAACTGTTTTTT,CASSQKGGANEKLFF
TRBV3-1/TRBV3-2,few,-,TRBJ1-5,TGTGCCAGCAGCCAAAGGGCCGCGGGAAGCAATCAGCCCCAGCATTTT,CASSQRAAGSNQPQHF
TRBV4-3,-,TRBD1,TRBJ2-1,TGCGCCAGCAGCCTAAGTTGGGACAGCTCCTACAATGAGCAGTTCTTC,CASSLSWDSSYNEQFF
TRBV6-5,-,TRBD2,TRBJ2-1,TGTGCCAGCAGTTCTTGGACTAGCCTCTCCTACAATGAGCAGTTCTTC,CASSSWTSLSYNEQFF
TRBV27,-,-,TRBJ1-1,TGTGCCGCGGGACGGTTGAACACTGAAGCTTTCTTT,CAAGRLNTEAFF
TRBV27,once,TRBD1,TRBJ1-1,TGTGCCAGCAGCCCCGGGACAGTGAACACTGAAGCTTTCTTT,CASSPGTVNTEAFF
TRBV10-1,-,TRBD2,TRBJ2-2,TGCGCCAGCAGTGAAGGTCTAGCGGACACCGGGGAGCTGTTTTTT,CASSEGLADTGELFF
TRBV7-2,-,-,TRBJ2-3,TGTGCCAGCAGCTTAGTTGGCGGGGATACGCAGTATTTT,CASSLVGGDTQYF
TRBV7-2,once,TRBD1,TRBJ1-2,TGTGCCAGCACCCGACGACAGGGGGCGGGTGGCTACACCTTC,CASTRRQGAGGYTF
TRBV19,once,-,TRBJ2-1,TGTGCCAGTAGATTTACCAGGGCTCTATTTAATGAGCAGTTCTTC,CASRFTRALFNEQFF
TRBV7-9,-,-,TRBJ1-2,TGTGCCAGCAGCTCAACCCTACTTGGCTACACCTTC,CASSSTLLGYTF
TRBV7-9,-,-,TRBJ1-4,TGTGCCAGCAGCTTCGACAGGCTACTGAATGAAAAACTGTTTTTT,CASSFDRLLNEKLFF
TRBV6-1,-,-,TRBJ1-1,TGTGCCAGCAGTGAAGGCCCGTACCGGGTGAACACTGAAGCTTTCTTT,CASSEGPYRVNTEAFF